The 25 T cell receptor beta chains in this list originate from one sample, sequenced in a study of blood T cell repertoires in COVID-19. This table comes from immunoSEQ multiplex PCR, and its TCRdb copy is limited to in-frame clones, with some not included. The sample contains approximately 480,000 clones, roughly 87% of which appear only once. The sequenced sample was peripheral blood. The receptors derive from a young man with COVID-19, enrolled during active disease.

The rearrangement uses TRBV2 and TRBJ1-1; no clear D. The germline V gene encodes CDR1 SNHLY and CDR2 FYNNEI. V was shortened by 6 bases and J by 0 bases, with 8 bases between the two germline ends. This CDR3 has 13 amino acids. Here the CDR3 DNA reads TGTGCCAGCAGAAGCGCGATGAACACTGAAGCTTTCTTT. Protein sequence: CASRSAMNTEAFF. The variable domain in full, completed from reference TRBV2 and TRBJ1-1, reads EPEVTQTPSHQVTQMGQEVILRCVPISNHLYFYWYRQILGQKVEFLVSFYNNEISEKSEIFDDQFSVERPDGSNFTLKIRSTKLEDSAMYFCASRSAMNTEAFFGQGTRLTVV.

The V and J genes are TRBV5-1 and TRBJ2-7; D is perhaps TRBD1 (5 bases). Deletions cut 5 bases from V and 2 bases from J, with 11 bases between. Germline loops: CDR1 SGHRS, CDR2 YFSETQ. This CDR3 region has 13 residues. The CDR3 protein is CASSGEGAYEQYF. The DNA for the CDR3 is TGCGCCAGCAGTGGTGAAGGGGCCTACGAGCAGTACTTC.

The chain uses TRBV11-2 and TRBJ2-4; D gene uncertain. The CDR3 sequence is 12 residues long. Germline CDR1 and CDR2: SGHAT and FQNNGV. The ends were cut back, 1 base at V and 7 bases at J, with 5 bases in the middle. CDR3 sequence: CASSLVVNIQYF. DNA of the CDR3: TGTGCCAGCAGCTTAGTAGTGAACATTCAGTACTTC. The full variable domain, with the rest looked up from reference TRBV11-2 and TRBJ2-4, is EAGVAQSPRYKIIEKRQSVAFWCNPISGHATLYWYQQILGQGPKLLIQFQNNGVVDDSQLPKDRFSAERLKGVDSTLKIQPAKLEDSAVYLCASSLVVNIQYFGAGTRLSVL.

The chain combines TRBV18 with TRBJ2-2; 9 nucleotides match TRBD2. Trimming at V came to 6 bases and at J to 1 base, leaving 9 bases not matched to a gene. From germline, CDR1 is KGHSH and CDR2 LQKENI. The CDR3 extends over 17 amino acids. The CDR3 loop is CASSSGLAGLNTGELFF. DNA of the CDR3: TGTGCCAGCTCCTCTGGGCTAGCGGGACTGAACACCGGGGAGCTGTTTTTT.

V and J are TRBV5-5 and TRBJ1-1; D perhaps matches TRBD1 (5 bases). Germline CDR1 SGHKS, CDR2 YYEKEE (reference sequence). Trimming pared 4 bases from V and 3 bases from J, leaving 22 bases between. CDR3 length equals 17 residues. CDR3 in amino acids: CASSIGPGGMGYTEAFF. DNA of the CDR3: TGTGCCAGCAGCATAGGCCCCGGGGGGATGGGGTACACTGAAGCTTTCTTT.

The V call is TRBV6-1, the J call TRBJ1-1; D perhaps matches TRBD1 (6 bases). V was trimmed by 2 bases and J by 11 bases, leaving 9 bases between them. The CDR3 spans 11 residues. Germline CDR1 MNHNS, CDR2 SASEGT. CDR3 loop: CASSETQGAFF. The CDR3 bases are TGTGCCAGCAGTGAAACCCAGGGGGCTTTCTTT.

This chain links TRBV12-5 with TRBJ2-2; 8 nucleotides align to TRBD2. The junction had 14 bases not matched to a gene; V was cut back by 7 bases and J by 7 bases. The CDR3 runs 16 residues. Germline CDR1 is LGHNT and CDR2 is FRNRAP. Here the CDR3 reads CASAPSGGAVIGELFF. The CDR3 nucleotides read TGTGCTAGTGCCCCAAGCGGGGGAGCCGTTATCGGGGAGCTGTTTTTT.

The chain couples TRBV19 to TRBJ1-5; weak D call: TRBD1 (5 bases). Trimming took 2 bases from V and 5 from J, leaving 16 bases between them. Germline V gene sequence: CDR1 LNHDA, CDR2 SQIVND (reference sequence). This CDR3 comprises 16 residues. The CDR3 loop reads CASSITRAGPYQPQHF. CDR3 DNA sequence: TGTGCCAGTAGTATAACCCGGGCAGGGCCGTATCAGCCCCAGCATTTT.

CDR3 loop: CASSVTSGFTDTQYF. CDR3 in DNA: TGCGCCAGCAGCGTGACTAGCGGGTTCACAGATACGCAGTATTTT. The chain has TRBV5-1 and TRBJ2-3; 10 nucleotides line up with TRBD2. The germline V gene encodes CDR1 SGHRS and CDR2 YFSETQ. Trimming at V came to 4 bases and at J to 2 bases, leaving 4 bases not matched to a gene. The length of the CDR3 is 15 residues.

This clone appeared a few times. This chain uses TRBV29-1 with TRBJ2-2, with D tentatively TRBD2 (5 bases). Looked up from germline, CDR1 is SQVTM and CDR2 is ANQGSEA. Trimming took off 4 bases at V and 4 bases at J, with 7 bases between the two ends. This CDR3 is built from 12 residues. The DNA for the CDR3 is TGCAGCGTTGGTCTAGCCACCGGGGAGCTGTTTTTT. Residues: CSVGLATGELFF.

The genes are TRBV9 and TRBJ2-5; 7 bases match TRBD1. V lost 3 bases to trimming and J lost 2 bases; unmatched junction nucleotides: 10. CDR1 is SGDLS and CDR2 is YYNGEE in the germline V gene. The length of the CDR3 is 16 residues. As DNA, the CDR3 is TGTGCCAGCAGCGCCAATCCGGGACAGCAACAAGAGACCCAGTACTTC. Translated, it gives CASSANPGQQQETQYF.

This chain links TRBV29-1 with TRBJ2-1, with D perhaps matching TRBD2 (7 bases). V was cut by 3 bases and J by 0 bases, with 12 bases left in between. The CDR3 is 15 residues long. Germline V gene lookup returns CDR1 SQVTM and CDR2 ANQGSEA. The chain's CDR3 is CSVEGGGSSYNEQFF. In DNA, the CDR3 is TGCAGCGTTGAGGGAGGGGGAAGCTCCTACAATGAGCAGTTCTTC.

The gene calls are TRBV6-5 and TRBJ2-5, with 8 positions matching TRBD1. This CDR3 has 15 residues. V shed 4 bases and J 1 base; nucleotides not matched to a gene: 5. Germline V gene data show CDR1 as MNHEY and CDR2 as SVGAGI. The CDR3 DNA is TGTGCCAGCAGTTGGACAGGGTTGGGCCAAGAGACCCAGTACTTC. It specifies CASSWTGLGQETQYF.

J is TRBJ1-2 and V is TRBV25-1, with 7 positions matching TRBD1. CDR3 length: 15 residues. The V gene end was trimmed by 3 bases and the J gene end by 1 base; junction bases not matched to a gene: 5. Looked up from germline, CDR1 is MGHDK and CDR2 is SYGVNS. CDR3 sequence: CASSDPGQFNYGYTF. DNA of the CDR3: TGTGCCAGCAGTGACCCGGGACAGTTTAACTATGGCTACACCTTC.

J is TRBJ1-2 and V is TRBV7-9, with D possibly matching TRBD1 (5 bases). The CDR3 totals 14 residues. Per germline, CDR1 SEHNR and CDR2 FQNEAQ (reference sequence). V was trimmed by 5 bases and J by 3 bases, leaving 13 bases between them. CDR3 amino acids: CASSPRGGDYGYTF. CDR3 DNA sequence: TGTGCCAGCAGCCCCCGCGGGGGTGACTATGGCTACACCTTC.

This clone was counted a single time. This rearrangement joins TRBV7-2 to TRBJ2-1; TRBD2 matches 11 bases. The CDR3 is 15 amino acids. The V gene's germline CDR1 is SGHTA and CDR2 FQGNSA. With 6 bases clipped from V and 5 bases from J, the junction kept 6 bases outside the gene matches. The DNA for the CDR3 is TGTGCCAGCAGATCAAGACTAGCGGGGAACAATGAGCAGTTCTTC. Amino acid sequence: CASRSRLAGNNEQFF.

CDR3 bases: TGTGCCAGCTCATATGTAAGTGGCGGGAGCGGTATAGACGAGCAGTACTTC. Translation gives CASSYVSGGSGIDEQYF. The chain joins TRBV18 to TRBJ2-7, with TRBD2 matching over 7 bases. Germline V gene lookup returns CDR1 KGHSH and CDR2 LQKENI. The CDR3 length is 17 residues. V gave up 5 bases and J gave up 5 bases; unmatched junction bases: 18.

CDR3 protein: CASRDRLHSGNTIYF. In DNA form, the CDR3 reads TGTGCCAGCCGGGACAGGCTACACTCTGGAAACACCATATATTTT. The V and J genes are TRBV3-1 (or the pseudogene TRBV3-2) and TRBJ1-3, with TRBD1 matching over 8 bases. The CDR3 is 15 amino acids. The V segment lost 8 bases and the J segment 0 bases; nucleotides outside the gene matches: 6. CDR1 LGHDT and CDR2 YNNKEL come from the germline V gene (reference sequence).

V is TRBV30 and J is TRBJ2-1, with D possibly being TRBD1 (6 bases). The CDR3 runs 13 residues. The germline gives CDR1 GTSNPN, CDR2 SVGIG (reference sequence). Trimming cost V 2 bases and J 3 bases, with 8 bases left between them. CDR3 region: CAWSTGLYNEQFF. Written as DNA, the CDR3 is TGTGCCTGGAGTACAGGGCTCTACAATGAGCAGTTCTTC.

The sample holds a few counts of this clone. This chain connects TRBV3-1 (or the pseudogene TRBV3-2) to TRBJ2-3; 12 bases map to TRBD1. The CDR3 has 16 amino acids. V dropped 1 base and J dropped 2; count of bases not matched to a gene: 1. CDR1 LGHDT and CDR2 YNNKEL come from the germline V gene (reference sequence). CDR3 amino acids: CASSQGDRGLTDTQYF. CDR3 bases: TGTGCCAGCAGCCAAGGGGACAGGGGGCTCACAGATACGCAGTATTTT.

The chain links TRBV5-4 to TRBJ2-5; 11 positions match TRBD2. V lost 1 base, J lost 4 bases, and 3 bases stayed unmatched. This CDR3 is built from 15 residues. Germline V lookup: CDR1 SGHNT, CDR2 YYREEE (reference sequence). The CDR3 DNA reads TGTGCCAGCAGCTTGAGGGGGACTAGCGGAGAGACCCAGTACTTC. Protein sequence: CASSLRGTSGETQYF.

DNA for the CDR3: TGTGCCAGTAGCTGGGGGAGGGGAAACACCATATATTTT. This translates into CASSWGRGNTIYF. The chain recombines TRBV19 with TRBJ1-3; the D gene is possibly TRBD1 (5 bases). Germline V lookup: CDR1 LNHDA, CDR2 SQIVND (reference sequence). There are 13 residues in the CDR3. The V end was cut by 6 bases, the J end by 4 bases, with 10 bases between.

This rearrangement joins TRBV9 to TRBJ1-1, with no clear D. V gave up 2 bases and J gave up 4 bases, with 12 bases separating them. Germline CDR1 reads SGDLS; CDR2 reads YYNGEE. There are 14 residues in the CDR3. Written as DNA, the CDR3 is TGTGCCAGCAGCGTTGATCCTACCCGCACTGAAGCTTTCTTT. Translated: CASSVDPTRTEAFF.

The rearrangement uses TRBV5-1 and TRBJ1-4, with 8 bases aligning to TRBD1. The CDR3 spans 14 residues. V shed 4 bases, J shed 7 bases, and the junction held 6 bases outside the gene matches. Germline V gives CDR1 SGHRS, CDR2 YFSETQ. In nucleotides, the CDR3 is TGCGCCAGCAGCCTCCGGGACAGGTCTGAAAAACTGTTTTTT. Translated, it gives CASSLRDRSEKLFF. Drawing the rest from reference TRBV5-1 and TRBJ1-4, the complete variable domain is KAGVTQTPRYLIKTRGQQVTLSCSPISGHRSVSWYQQTPGQGLQFLFEYFSETQRNKGNFPGRFSGRQFSNSRSEMNVSTLELGDSALYLCASSLRDRSEKLFFGSGTQLSVL.

This sequence joins TRBV15 and TRBJ2-3, with 9 bases aligning to TRBD2. This CDR3 is built from 16 residues. The germline V gene has CDR1 LNHNV and CDR2 YYDKDF (reference sequence). J lost 5 bases, V lost 1 base, and 7 bases had no gene match. The CDR3 region is CATSRAGGGVRDTQYF. DNA of the CDR3: TGTGCCACCAGCAGAGCAGGCGGGGGGGTAAGAGATACGCAGTATTTT.